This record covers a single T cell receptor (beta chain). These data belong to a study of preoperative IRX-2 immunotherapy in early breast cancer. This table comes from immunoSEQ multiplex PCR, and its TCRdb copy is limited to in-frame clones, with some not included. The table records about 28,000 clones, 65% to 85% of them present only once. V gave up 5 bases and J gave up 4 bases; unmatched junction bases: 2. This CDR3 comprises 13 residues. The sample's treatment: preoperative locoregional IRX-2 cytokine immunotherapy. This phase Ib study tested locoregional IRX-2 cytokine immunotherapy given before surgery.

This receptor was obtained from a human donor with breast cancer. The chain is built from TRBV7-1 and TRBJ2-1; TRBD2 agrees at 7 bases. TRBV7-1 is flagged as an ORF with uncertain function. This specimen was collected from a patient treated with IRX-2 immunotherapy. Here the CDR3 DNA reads TGTGCCAGCAGCAGGACTAGATACAATGAGCAGTTCTTC. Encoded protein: CASSRTRYNEQFF.